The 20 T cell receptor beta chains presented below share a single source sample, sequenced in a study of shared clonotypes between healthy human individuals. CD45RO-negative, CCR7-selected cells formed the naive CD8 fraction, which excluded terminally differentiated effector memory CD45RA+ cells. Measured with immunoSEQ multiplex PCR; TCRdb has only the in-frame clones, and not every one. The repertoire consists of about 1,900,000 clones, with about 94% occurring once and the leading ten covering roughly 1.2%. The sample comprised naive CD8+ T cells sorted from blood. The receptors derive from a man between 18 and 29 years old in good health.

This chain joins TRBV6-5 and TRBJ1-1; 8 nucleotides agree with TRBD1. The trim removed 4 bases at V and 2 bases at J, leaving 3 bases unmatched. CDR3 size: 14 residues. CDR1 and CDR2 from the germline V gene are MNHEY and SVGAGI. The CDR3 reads CASSWTGTNTEAFF. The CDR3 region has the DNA TGTGCCAGCAGTTGGACAGGGACTAACACTGAAGCTTTCTTT.

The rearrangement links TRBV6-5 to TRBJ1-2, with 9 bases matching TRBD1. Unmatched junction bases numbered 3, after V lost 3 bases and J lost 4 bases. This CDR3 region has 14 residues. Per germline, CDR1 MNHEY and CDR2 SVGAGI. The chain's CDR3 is CASSYQDRGYGYTF. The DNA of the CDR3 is TGTGCCAGCAGTTATCAGGACAGGGGCTATGGCTACACCTTC.

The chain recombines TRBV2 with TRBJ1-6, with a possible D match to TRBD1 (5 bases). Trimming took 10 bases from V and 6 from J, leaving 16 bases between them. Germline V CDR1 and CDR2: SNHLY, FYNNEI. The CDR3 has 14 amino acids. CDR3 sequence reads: CATKPGAGNSPLHF. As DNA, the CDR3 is TGTGCCACCAAACCCGGGGCAGGTAATTCACCCCTCCACTTT.

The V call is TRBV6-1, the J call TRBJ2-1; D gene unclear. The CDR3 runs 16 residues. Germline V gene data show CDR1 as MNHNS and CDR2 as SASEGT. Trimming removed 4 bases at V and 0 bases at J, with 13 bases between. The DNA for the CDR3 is TGTGCCAGCAGTGTAATTCCACAGACCTCCTACAATGAGCAGTTCTTC. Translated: CASSVIPQTSYNEQFF.

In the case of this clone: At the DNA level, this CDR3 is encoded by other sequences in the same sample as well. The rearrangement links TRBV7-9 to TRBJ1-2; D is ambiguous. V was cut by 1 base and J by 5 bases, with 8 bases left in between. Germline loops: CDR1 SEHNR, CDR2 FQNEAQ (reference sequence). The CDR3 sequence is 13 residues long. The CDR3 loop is CASSLGTDYGYTF. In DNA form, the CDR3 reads TGTGCCAGCAGCTTAGGTACGGATTATGGCTACACCTTC.

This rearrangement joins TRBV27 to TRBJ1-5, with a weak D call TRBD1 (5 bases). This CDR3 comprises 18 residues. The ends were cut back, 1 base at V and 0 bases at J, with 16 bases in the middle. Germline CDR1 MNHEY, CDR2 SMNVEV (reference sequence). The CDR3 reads CASSLLSAGSNSNQPQHF. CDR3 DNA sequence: TGTGCCAGCAGTTTATTAAGCGCAGGGTCCAATAGCAATCAGCCCCAGCATTTT.

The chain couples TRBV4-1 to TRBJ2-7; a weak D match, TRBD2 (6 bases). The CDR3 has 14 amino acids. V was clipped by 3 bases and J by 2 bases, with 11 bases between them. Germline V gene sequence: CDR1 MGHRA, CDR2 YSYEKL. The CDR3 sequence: CASSQKGGTYEQYF. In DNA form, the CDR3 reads TGCGCCAGCAGCCAGAAAGGAGGGACCTACGAGCAGTACTTC.

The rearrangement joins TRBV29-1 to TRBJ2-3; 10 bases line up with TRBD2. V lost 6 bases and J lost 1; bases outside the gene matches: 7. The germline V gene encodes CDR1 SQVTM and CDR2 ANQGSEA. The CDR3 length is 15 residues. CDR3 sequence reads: CSVGTGTSGTDTQYF. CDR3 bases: TGCAGCGTAGGAACCGGGACTAGCGGCACAGATACGCAGTATTTT.

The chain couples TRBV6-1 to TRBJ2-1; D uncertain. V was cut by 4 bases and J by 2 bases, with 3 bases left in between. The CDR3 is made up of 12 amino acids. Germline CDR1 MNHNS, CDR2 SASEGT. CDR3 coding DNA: TGTGCCAGCAGTGGGGCCTACAATGAGCAGTTCTTC. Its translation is CASSGAYNEQFF.

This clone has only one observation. CDR3 protein: CASERPNTGELFF. The CDR3 DNA reads as TGTGCCAGCGAGAGGCCGAACACCGGGGAGCTGTTTTTT. This rearrangement joins TRBV5-4 to TRBJ2-2; D unclear. Per germline, CDR1 SGHNT and CDR2 YYREEE (reference sequence). The V and J ends lost 7 bases and 0 bases respectively, with 7 bases between them. The CDR3 covers 13 residues.

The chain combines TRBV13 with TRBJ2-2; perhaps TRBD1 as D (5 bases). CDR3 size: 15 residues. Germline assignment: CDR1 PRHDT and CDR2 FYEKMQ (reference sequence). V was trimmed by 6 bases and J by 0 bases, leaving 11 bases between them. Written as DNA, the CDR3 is TGTGCCAGCAGTTCTGACAGCGCGAACACCGGGGAGCTGTTTTTT. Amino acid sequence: CASSSDSANTGELFF.

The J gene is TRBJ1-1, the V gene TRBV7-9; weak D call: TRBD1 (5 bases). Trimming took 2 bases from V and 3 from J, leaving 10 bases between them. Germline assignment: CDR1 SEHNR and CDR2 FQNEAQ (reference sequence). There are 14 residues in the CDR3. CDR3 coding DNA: TGTGCCAGCAGCTTAAACAAAGGGGACACTGAAGCTTTCTTT. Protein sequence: CASSLNKGDTEAFF. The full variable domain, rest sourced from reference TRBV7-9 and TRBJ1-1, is DTGVSQNPRHKITKRGQNVTFRCDPISEHNRLYWYRQTLGQGPEFLTYFQNEAQLEKSRLLSDRFSAERPKGSFSTLEIQRTEQGDSAMYLCASSLNKGDTEAFFGQGTRLTVV.

CDR3 region: CASSPTGTESSYEQYF. CDR3 bases: TGTGCCAGCAGCCCAACCGGGACAGAAAGCTCCTACGAGCAGTACTTC. This chain joins TRBV28 and TRBJ2-7; the match to TRBD1 covers 7 bases. The CDR3 sequence is 16 residues long. The J segment lost 0 bases and the V segment lost 6 bases, leaving 11 bases of the junction unmatched. The germline CDR1 and CDR2 sequences are MDHEN and SYDVKM.

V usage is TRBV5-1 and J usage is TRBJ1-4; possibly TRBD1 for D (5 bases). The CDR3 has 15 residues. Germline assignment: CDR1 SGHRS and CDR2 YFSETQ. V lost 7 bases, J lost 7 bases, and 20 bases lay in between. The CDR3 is CASRQEGNVFEKLFF. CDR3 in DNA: TGCGCCAGCCGCCAGGAGGGGAATGTTTTTGAAAAACTGTTTTTT.

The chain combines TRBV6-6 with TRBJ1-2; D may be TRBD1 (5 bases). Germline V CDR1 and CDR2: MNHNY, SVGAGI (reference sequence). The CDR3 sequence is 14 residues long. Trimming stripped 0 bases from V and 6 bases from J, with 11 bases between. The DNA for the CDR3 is TGTGCCAGCAGTTACTCGGAGGGGCCGGATGGCTACACCTTC. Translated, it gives CASSYSEGPDGYTF.

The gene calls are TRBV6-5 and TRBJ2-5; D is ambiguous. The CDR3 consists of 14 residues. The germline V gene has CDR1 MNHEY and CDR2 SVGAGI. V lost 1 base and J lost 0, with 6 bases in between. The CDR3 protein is CASSYFGNQETQYF. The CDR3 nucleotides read TGTGCCAGCAGTTACTTTGGGAACCAAGAGACCCAGTACTTC.

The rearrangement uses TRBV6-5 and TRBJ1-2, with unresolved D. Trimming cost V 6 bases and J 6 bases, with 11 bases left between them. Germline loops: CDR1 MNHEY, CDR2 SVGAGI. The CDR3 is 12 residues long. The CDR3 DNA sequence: TGTGCCAGCAGAAACGCGGGAGATGGCTACACCTTC. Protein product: CASRNAGDGYTF.

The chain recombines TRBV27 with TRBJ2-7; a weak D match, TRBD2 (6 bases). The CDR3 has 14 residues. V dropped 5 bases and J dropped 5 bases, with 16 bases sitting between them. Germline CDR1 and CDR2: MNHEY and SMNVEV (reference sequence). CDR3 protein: CASSPTSPGDEQYF. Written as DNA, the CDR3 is TGTGCCAGCAGTCCTACCTCCCCGGGAGACGAGCAGTACTTC.

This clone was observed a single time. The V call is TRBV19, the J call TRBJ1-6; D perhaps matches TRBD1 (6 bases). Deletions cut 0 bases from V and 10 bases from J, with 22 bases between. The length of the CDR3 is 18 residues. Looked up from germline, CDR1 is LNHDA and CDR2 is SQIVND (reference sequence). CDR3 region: CASSIDSGRGRSLSPLHF. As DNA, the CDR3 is TGTGCCAGTAGTATAGATTCCGGTAGGGGGAGATCGTTGTCACCCCTCCACTTT.

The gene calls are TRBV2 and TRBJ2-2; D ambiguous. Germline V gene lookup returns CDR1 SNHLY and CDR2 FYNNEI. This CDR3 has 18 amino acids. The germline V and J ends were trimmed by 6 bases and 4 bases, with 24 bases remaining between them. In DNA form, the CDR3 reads TGTGCCAGCAGCGATATCCTTATTGTACGACCCAGCACCGGGGAGCTGTTTTTT. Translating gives CASSDILIVRPSTGELFF.